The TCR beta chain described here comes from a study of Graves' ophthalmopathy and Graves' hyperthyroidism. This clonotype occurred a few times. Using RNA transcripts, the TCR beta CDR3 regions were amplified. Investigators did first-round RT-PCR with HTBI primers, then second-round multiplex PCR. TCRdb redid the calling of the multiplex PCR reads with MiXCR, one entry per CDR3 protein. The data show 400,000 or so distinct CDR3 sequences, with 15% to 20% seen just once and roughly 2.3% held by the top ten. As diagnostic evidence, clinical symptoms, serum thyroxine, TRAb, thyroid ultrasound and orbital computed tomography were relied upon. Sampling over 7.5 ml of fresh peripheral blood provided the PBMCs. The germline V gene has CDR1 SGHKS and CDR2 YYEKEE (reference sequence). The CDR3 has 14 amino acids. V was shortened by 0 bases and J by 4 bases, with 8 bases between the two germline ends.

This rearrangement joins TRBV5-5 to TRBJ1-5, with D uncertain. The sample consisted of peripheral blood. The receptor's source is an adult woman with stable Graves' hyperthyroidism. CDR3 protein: CASSLEAQNQPQHF. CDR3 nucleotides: TGTGCCAGCAGCTTGGAGGCGCAGAATCAGCCCCAGCATTTT.